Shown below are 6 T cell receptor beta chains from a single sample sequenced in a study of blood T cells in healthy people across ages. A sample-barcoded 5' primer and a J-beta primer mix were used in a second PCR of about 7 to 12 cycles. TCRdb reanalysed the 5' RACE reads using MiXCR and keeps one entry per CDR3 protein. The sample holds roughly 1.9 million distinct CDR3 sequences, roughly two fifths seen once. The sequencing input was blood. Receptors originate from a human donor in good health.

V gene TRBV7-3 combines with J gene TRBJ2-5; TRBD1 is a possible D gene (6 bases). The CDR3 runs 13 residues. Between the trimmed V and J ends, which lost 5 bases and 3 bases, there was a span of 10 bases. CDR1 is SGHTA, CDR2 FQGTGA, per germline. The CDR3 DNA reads TGTGCCAGCAGCAGATACAGGGAAGAGACCCAGTACTTC. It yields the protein CASSRYREETQYF.

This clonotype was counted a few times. Here the CDR3 DNA reads TGTGCCAGCAGTTACCTCGGGGGCCAGGGTGGCAATCAGCCCCAGCATTTT. Its protein is CASSYLGGQGGNQPQHF. The chain combines TRBV6-5 with TRBJ1-5, with a weak D call TRBD1 (6 bases). The CDR3 loop spans 17 amino acids. Germline lookup yields CDR1 MNHEY and CDR2 SVGAGI. The ends were cut back, 2 bases at V and 2 bases at J, with 16 bases in the middle.

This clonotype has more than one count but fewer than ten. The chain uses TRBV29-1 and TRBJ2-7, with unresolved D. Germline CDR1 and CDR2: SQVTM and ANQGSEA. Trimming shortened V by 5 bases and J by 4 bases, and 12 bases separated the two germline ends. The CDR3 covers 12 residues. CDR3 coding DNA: TGCAGCGTTCTCCGCGAGACTTACGAGCAGTACTTC. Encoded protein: CSVLRETYEQYF.

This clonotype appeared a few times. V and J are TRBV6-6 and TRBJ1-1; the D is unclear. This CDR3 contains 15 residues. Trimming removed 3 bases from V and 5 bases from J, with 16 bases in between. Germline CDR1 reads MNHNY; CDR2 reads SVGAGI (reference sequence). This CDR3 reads CASSYSTRGATEAFF. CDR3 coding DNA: TGTGCCAGCAGTTATTCTACGCGGGGTGCGACTGAAGCTTTCTTT.

The CDR3 loop is CSARGGRGQPAYEQYF. CDR3 nucleotides: TGCAGTGCTAGAGGGGGGCGGGGACAGCCAGCCTACGAGCAGTACTTC. This rearrangement joins TRBV20-1 to TRBJ2-7; D possibly corresponds to TRBD1 (7 bases). The CDR3 has 16 residues. V was pared by 1 base and J by 2 bases, with 18 bases between. Germline V gene lookup returns CDR1 DFQATT and CDR2 SNEGSKA (reference sequence).

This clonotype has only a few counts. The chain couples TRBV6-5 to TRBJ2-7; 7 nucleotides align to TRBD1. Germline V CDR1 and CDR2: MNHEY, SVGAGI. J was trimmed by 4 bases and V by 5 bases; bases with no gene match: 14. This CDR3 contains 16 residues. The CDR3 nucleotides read TGTGCCAGCAGTCTCAGACAGGGATCCGACACATACGAGCAGTACTTC. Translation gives CASSLRQGSDTYEQYF.